This TCR beta chain is drawn from a study of cytomegalovirus exposure and HLA in healthy donors. The study's findings and limits: In vitro checks showed that a few CMV-associated chains really do target CMV antigens.

The donors were members of the validation cohort comprising about 130 subjects, separate from the roughly 680-subject first cohort. Concerning this clone itself: Its target is unknown.

Clones were read by immunoSEQ multiplex PCR, and TCRdb kept only the in-frame ones, dropping some. The table shows hundreds of thousands of clones, with roughly 87% occurring only once. Germline assignment: CDR1 MNHEY and CDR2 SMNVEV (reference sequence). V gave up 0 bases and J gave up 3 bases; unmatched junction bases: 1. CDR3 length: 15 residues. The sequence was collected from a young man in good health and CMV-seropositive. The specimen sequenced was PBMCs. V and J are TRBV27 and TRBJ2-7, with 11 bases matching TRBD1. CDR3 coding DNA: TGTGCCAGCAGTTTATCCGGGACAGGGGGCTACGAGCAGTACTTC. Encoded protein: CASSLSGTGGYEQYF.